This TCR beta chain comes out of a study of cytomegalovirus exposure and HLA in healthy donors. Study as a whole: About 85 million unique TCR sequences came from HLA-typed donors in an early release.

This CDR3 is 18 amino acids long. The V and J ends lost 3 bases and 3 bases respectively, with 24 bases between them. CDR1 and CDR2 (germline): SGDLS, YYNGEE. Nominally healthy donors were sampled, though unrecorded immune exposures were likely. Comments on this clone: The antigen remains unidentified.

Primers: 60 Vbeta forward and 13 Jbeta reverse. Some clones are missing from TCRdb's copy, which holds only in-frame ones; the method was immunoSEQ multiplex PCR. Here the sample spans around 180,000 clones, nearly 80% being singletons. Study-wide results and limits: Previously analyzed data showed that most TCR beta V segments were productive at a frequency of about 87% or about 30%. As immune exposure information, only CMV serostatus was available.

The chain is built from TRBV9 and TRBJ1-1; D perhaps matches TRBD1 (5 bases). The sample comprised PBMCs. The clonotype was recovered from a young woman in good health and CMV-seropositive. CDR3 bases: TGTGCCAGCAGCGGAGTAGCGGGGGGGAGGGGAAGGGACACTGAAGCTTTCTTT. Protein sequence: CASSGVAGGRGRDTEAFF.